This T cell receptor beta chain was sequenced during a study of response to subunit inactivated influenza vaccine. General study findings and limits: Authors suggested seasonal influenza vaccinations each recruit few new T cells.

The CDR3 extends over 14 amino acids. CDR1 is DFQATT and CDR2 is SNEGSKA in the germline V gene (reference sequence). The J segment lost 1 base and the V segment lost 2 bases, leaving 3 bases of the junction unmatched. As to this clonotype: Its antigen is unidentified.

Each CDR3 protein gets one entry after TCRdb re-called the RT-PCR reads with MiXCR. The sample contains hundreds of thousands of distinct CDR3 sequences, about 14% of which appear only once. The sample was PBMCs from blood, taken less than 15 days before vaccination. This TCR was recovered from a man aged 50 to 60 who received an inactivated influenza vaccine. V usage is TRBV20-1 and J usage is TRBJ2-3; 7 positions match TRBD1. The CDR3 loop is CSARIGTGTDTQYF. The CDR3 DNA is TGCAGTGCTAGAATCGGGACAGGCACAGATACGCAGTATTTT.